This T cell receptor beta chain was captured in a study of T-cell reconstitution after alpha-beta-depleted transplantation in children. The CDR3 totals 14 residues. Germline V gives CDR1 SGHRS, CDR2 YFSETQ. V lost 0 bases and J 4 bases, leaving 7 bases between the germline ends. Overall study findings and caveats: The origin of high day-60 TCRbeta diversity in some patients lay in surviving recipient T cells and thymic progenitors. The main origin of T-cell counts and diversity one year after transplant was newly produced T cells. Alpha-beta T cells about two months after transplant reportedly derived from several hundred expanded graft clones.

This clonotype was detected a few times. The antigen is not known. Preparation of the TCRbeta library used unique molecular identifiers. Via MiXCR, TCRdb re-called the PCR reads, giving one row per CDR3 protein. Among almost 250,000 distinct CDR3 sequences, roughly 23% were seen once, and the ten largest hold roughly 2.7%. The material sequenced was PBMCs, taken before TCRalphabeta/CD19-depleted stem cell transplant. This clonotype originated in a girl aged 2-10 years with Fanconi anemia, due to receive a stem cell transplant. V gene TRBV5-1 combines with J gene TRBJ2-2; D gene uncertain. CDR3 coding DNA: TGCGCCAGCAGCTTGGCGGCTACCACCGGGGAGCTGTTTTTT. Amino acid sequence: CASSLAATTGELFF.